What follows are 30 T cell receptor beta chains derived from one specimen sequenced in a study of beta chain features in type 1 diabetes. Study-level findings and limits: Shorter TCRB CDR3s, moderately but significantly so, were found in Type 1 diabetes patients in all four CD4+ subsets.

Their recognized antigens are unknown. Expressed TCRB transcripts got sequenced, as all isolated RNA was reverse transcribed. Clones were sequenced by immunoSEQ multiplex PCR, and TCRdb holds only the in-frame ones, with some missing. The sample records 300,000 to 350,000 clones, approximately 12% being singletons. The sample consisted of naive CD4+ T cells from blood. These receptors came from a woman aged 18-35 years with type 1 diabetes.

The sample holds a few counts of this clone. Sequence at one end of the junction differs from germline and may be a read error. The chain combines TRBV7-9 with TRBJ2-7; D gene ambiguous. The CDR3 runs to 14 residues. Germline values: CDR1 SEHNR, CDR2 FQNEAQ (reference sequence). CDR3 residues: CASSLASLSSEQYF. The CDR3 bases are TGTGCCAGCAGCTTAGCCAGTCTGTCCTCCGAGCAGTACTTC.

This clone was seen more than once but under ten times. V and J are TRBV7-9 and TRBJ2-1; TRBD2 aligns across 7 bases. The CDR3 extends over 19 amino acids. V lost 1 base, J lost 5 bases, and 17 bases stayed unmatched. Germline-derived CDR1 and CDR2 are SEHNR and FQNEAQ (reference sequence). The CDR3 bases are TGTGCCAGCAGCTTAGGTGGGACTATGTATACGGGGTTGAACAATGAGCAGTTCTTC. It is translated as CASSLGGTMYTGLNNEQFF.

There are a few counts of this clone. The CDR3 nucleotides are TGTGCCAGCAGCGACCTAGCGGACTCCTACAATGAGCAGTTCTTC. This sequence encodes CASSDLADSYNEQFF. V gene TRBV5-6 combines with J gene TRBJ2-1, with 7 bases fitting TRBD2. The CDR3 has 15 residues. Trimming took 4 bases from V and 0 from J; bases not matched to a gene: 4. Germline lookup yields CDR1 SGHDT and CDR2 YYEEEE.

This clone was seen more than once but under ten times. The J gene is TRBJ1-1, the V gene TRBV28; D is possibly TRBD1 (6 bases). The CDR3 spans 15 residues. Between the trimmed V and J ends, which lost 6 bases and 3 bases, there was a span of 17 bases. CDR1 and CDR2 (germline): MDHEN, SYDVKM. CDR3 DNA sequence: TGTGCCAGCAGAGGTCAGGGGCAGGGAGACACTGAAGCTTTCTTT. This codes for CASRGQGQGDTEAFF. Supplemented by reference TRBV28 and TRBJ1-1, the full variable domain reads DVKVTQSSRYLVKRTGEKVFLECVQDMDHENMFWYRQDPGLGLRLIYFSYDVKMKEKGDIPEGYSVSREKKERFSLILESASTNQTSMYLCASRGQGQGDTEAFFGQGTRLTVV.

For the CDR3, the DNA is TGTGCCAGCAGCTCTGTTGAACAAGCCTACAGGGGCCGGGAGACCCAGTACTTC. Translated: CASSSVEQAYRGRETQYF. The rearrangement links TRBV7-9 to TRBJ2-5; TRBD1 matches 7 bases. Per germline, CDR1 SEHNR and CDR2 FQNEAQ (reference sequence). This CDR3 comprises 18 residues. V was clipped by 4 bases and J by 5 bases; unmatched bases: 19. Filled out from reference TRBV7-9 and TRBJ2-5, the complete variable domain reads DTGVSQNPRHKITKRGQNVTFRCDPISEHNRLYWYRQTLGQGPEFLTYFQNEAQLEKSRLLSDRFSAERPKGSFSTLEIQRTEQGDSAMYLCASSSVEQAYRGRETQYFGPGTRLLVL.

This clone was picked up a small number of times. The chain links TRBV27 to TRBJ2-3; 13 nucleotides line up with TRBD2. V was pared by 7 bases and J by 6 bases, with 7 bases of the junction left unmatched. CDR3 length: 15 amino acids. Germline V gene sequence: CDR1 MNHEY, CDR2 SMNVEV (reference sequence). CDR3 amino acids: CASNGLAGVLDTQYF. The CDR3 nucleotides read TGTGCCAGCAACGGACTAGCGGGAGTTTTGGATACGCAGTATTTT.

This clone has only a few counts. The CDR3 nucleotides read TGTGCCAGCAGCTCGGGACTTATAAGCACAGATACGCAGTATTTT. It codes for CASSSGLISTDTQYF. This chain joins TRBV7-3 and TRBJ2-3; TRBD2 might be the D (6 bases). V lost 4 bases to trimming and J lost 0 bases, with 11 bases between them. The CDR3 is 15 amino acids. Germline CDR1 reads SGHTA; CDR2 reads FQGTGA. Combining the CDR3 with reference TRBV7-3 and TRBJ2-3 gives the whole variable domain GAGVSQTPSNKVTEKGKYVELRCDPISGHTALYWYRQSLGQGPEFLIYFQGTGAADDSGLPNDRFFAVRPEGSVSTLKIQRTERGDSAVYLCASSSGLISTDTQYFGPGTRLTVL.

This clone was picked up a small number of times. This chain joins TRBV5-4 and TRBJ2-1, with 11 nucleotides matching TRBD2. The germline V gene encodes CDR1 SGHNT and CDR2 YYREEE (reference sequence). V lost 4 bases to trimming and J lost 3 bases; unmatched junction nucleotides: 9. This CDR3 comprises 17 residues. In DNA form, the CDR3 reads TGTGCCAGCAGCCGGATGGGACTAGCGGATTTCTACAATGAGCAGTTCTTC. It translates to CASSRMGLADFYNEQFF.

This clone appeared a few times. The rearrangement uses TRBV19 and TRBJ2-1; TRBD2 is a possible D gene (6 bases). The germline gives CDR1 LNHDA, CDR2 SQIVND (reference sequence). V lost 0 bases and J lost 2, with 14 bases in between. CDR3 length equals 17 residues. CDR3 in amino acids: CASSIDWGGEAYNEQFF. For the CDR3, the DNA is TGTGCCAGTAGTATAGATTGGGGAGGTGAGGCCTACAATGAGCAGTTCTTC.

Only a few counts were recorded for this clone. The rearrangement joins TRBV19 to TRBJ1-2; D not certain. Germline CDR1 reads LNHDA; CDR2 reads SQIVND (reference sequence). V was cut by 3 bases and J by 8 bases, with 13 bases left in between. This CDR3 has 13 amino acids. The CDR3: CASSIASLRGYTF. DNA of the CDR3: TGTGCCAGTAGTATCGCGTCACTGCGGGGCTACACCTTC.

The gene calls are TRBV7-8 and TRBJ1-1; the D gene is possibly TRBD1 (5 bases). Germline CDR1 reads SGHVS; CDR2 reads FQNEAQ. V was shortened by 5 bases and J by 5 bases, with 15 bases between the two germline ends. This CDR3 contains 14 residues. The CDR3, as DNA: TGTGCCAGCAGCCTTGGGGCCCTAAGAACTGAAGCTTTCTTT. This encodes CASSLGALRTEAFF.

This chain connects TRBV7-2 to TRBJ2-1, with TRBD2 identical over 11 bases. J lost 9 bases, V lost 1 base, and 8 bases had no gene match. CDR1 is SGHTA and CDR2 is FQGNSA in the germline V gene. The CDR3 is made up of 16 amino acids. CDR3 region: CASSLGTSGSRGEQFF. The CDR3 DNA reads TGTGCCAGCAGCTTAGGTACTAGCGGGAGTAGGGGTGAGCAGTTCTTC.

This clone has only a few counts. The chain is built from TRBV10-2 and TRBJ2-3; D might be TRBD1 (6 bases). CDR1 and CDR2 from the germline V gene are WSHSY and SAAADI. This CDR3 spans 13 amino acids. CDR3 residues: CGTQGPGVVTQYF. The CDR3 DNA sequence: TGCGGGACGCAGGGGCCCGGGGTGGTGACGCAGTATTTT.

The chain is built from TRBV30 and TRBJ1-5; D remains ambiguous. Trimming cost V 1 base and J 7 bases, with 11 bases left between them. This CDR3 comprises 13 residues. The V gene's germline CDR1 is GTSNPN and CDR2 SVGIG (reference sequence). The CDR3 reads CAWSARSQQPQHF. The DNA of the CDR3 is TGTGCCTGGAGTGCCAGGTCCCAGCAGCCCCAGCATTTT.

This clone was counted a few times. The CDR3 sequence is CASSLRLASYEQYF. In DNA form, the CDR3 reads TGCGCCAGCAGCCTGCGACTTGCCTCCTACGAGCAGTACTTC. The V and J genes are TRBV5-1 and TRBJ2-7; D is undetermined. This CDR3 spans 14 amino acids. The germline V gene has CDR1 SGHRS and CDR2 YFSETQ. Trimming stripped 4 bases from V and 0 bases from J, with 11 bases between.

This clone was recorded a few times. The chain has TRBV11-3 and TRBJ2-1, with D uncertain. V dropped 0 bases and J dropped 6 bases, with 6 bases sitting between them. The germline gives CDR1 SGHNT, CDR2 YENEEA. This CDR3 contains 13 residues. The CDR3 reads CASSLEGPNEQFF. The DNA for the CDR3 is TGTGCCAGCAGCTTAGAGGGCCCCAATGAGCAGTTCTTC.

The rearrangement joins TRBV5-1 to TRBJ2-3; TRBD2 might be the D (5 bases). This CDR3 is built from 14 residues. Trimming took off 4 bases at V and 2 bases at J, with 11 bases between the two ends. Looked up from germline, CDR1 is SGHRS and CDR2 is YFSETQ. This CDR3 is CASSIGRDTDTQYF. DNA for the CDR3: TGCGCCAGCAGCATAGGACGGGACACAGATACGCAGTATTTT.

This clone was observed a handful of times. The chain employs TRBV5-4 and TRBJ1-2, with 8 bases lining up with TRBD1. Germline V gives CDR1 SGHNT, CDR2 YYREEE (reference sequence). The CDR3 has 19 residues. With 3 bases clipped from V and 7 bases from J, the junction kept 23 bases outside the gene matches. In DNA, the CDR3 is TGTGCCAGCAGCTCCGACCTTGGGGGACAGGTCGATGAGGGGACTGGCTACACCTTC. Protein sequence: CASSSDLGGQVDEGTGYTF.

The chain has TRBV5-1 and TRBJ2-4; 9 bases align to TRBD1. Germline values: CDR1 SGHRS, CDR2 YFSETQ. The CDR3 has 16 amino acids. V gave up 2 bases and J gave up 3 bases; unmatched junction bases: 6. The CDR3 DNA sequence: TGCGCCAGCAGCTTTGGGGACAGGGCGGACAAAAACATTCAGTACTTC. This translates into CASSFGDRADKNIQYF.

This clone appeared a few times. V usage is TRBV6-6 and J usage is TRBJ1-5; no reliable D call. CDR1 and CDR2 (germline): MNHNY, SVGAGI (reference sequence). The length of the CDR3 is 15 residues. V dropped 2 bases and J dropped 1 base, with 9 bases sitting between them. CDR3 in DNA: TGTGCCAGCAGTTACGGGCAGCAAAGCAATCAGCCCCAGCATTTT. This translates into CASSYGQQSNQPQHF.

This clone has a handful of counts. The chain carries TRBV11-2 and TRBJ2-7; D is possibly TRBD1 (6 bases). In germline, CDR1 is SGHAT, CDR2 FQNNGV. CDR3 length: 12 amino acids. V lost 0 bases and J 11 bases, leaving 11 bases between the germline ends. CDR3 in amino acids: CASSLERRGEYF. CDR3 coding DNA: TGTGCCAGCAGCTTAGAGCGCAGGGGCGAGTACTTC.

This rearrangement joins TRBV5-1 to TRBJ2-1; 8 bases are a match to TRBD2. In germline, CDR1 is SGHRS, CDR2 YFSETQ. The CDR3 sequence is 15 residues long. J lost 10 bases, V lost 1 base, and 10 bases had no gene match. This CDR3 is CASSLTGGPSGEQFF. In nucleotides, the CDR3 is TGCGCCAGCAGCTTGACGGGAGGGCCCTCGGGGGAGCAGTTCTTC.

The chain has TRBV5-1 and TRBJ2-7; D call uncertain. Germline values: CDR1 SGHRS, CDR2 YFSETQ. This CDR3 has 16 amino acids. The V and J ends lost 0 bases and 2 bases respectively, with 15 bases between them. CDR3 amino acids: CASSLGPVSTTYEQYV. Here the CDR3 DNA reads TGCGCCAGCAGCTTGGGACCGGTCTCAACTACCTACGAGCAGTACGTC.

This clone was seen only a few times. The chain recombines TRBV2 with TRBJ2-7; TRBD1 matches at 9 bases. The CDR3 contains 16 residues. Germline CDR1 and CDR2: SNHLY and FYNNEI. J was trimmed by 2 bases and V by 3 bases; bases with no gene match: 8. The CDR3 nucleotides are TGTGCCAGCAGTGATCGGAGACAGGGGGGAACCTACGAGCAGTACTTC. It translates to CASSDRRQGGTYEQYF.

This clone was observed a handful of times. The genes are TRBV7-9 and TRBJ1-1; 7 bases line up with TRBD1. V lost 6 bases and J lost 4; bases outside the gene matches: 11. CDR1 and CDR2 (germline): SEHNR, FQNEAQ (reference sequence). The CDR3 covers 15 residues. CDR3 in DNA: TGTGCCAGCAGACTACAGGGGTCGTTGTCCACTGAAGCTTTCTTT. It specifies CASRLQGSLSTEAFF. Complete variable domain (other parts from reference TRBV7-9 and TRBJ1-1): DTGVSQNPRHKITKRGQNVTFRCDPISEHNRLYWYRQTLGQGPEFLTYFQNEAQLEKSRLLSDRFSAERPKGSFSTLEIQRTEQGDSAMYLCASRLQGSLSTEAFFGQGTRLTVV.

The V gene is TRBV20-1, the J gene TRBJ1-1, with 8 bases that match TRBD1. Germline CDR1 reads DFQATT; CDR2 reads SNEGSKA (reference sequence). The CDR3 has 11 residues. This chain's CDR3 is CSGQGNTEAFF. In DNA, the CDR3 is TGCAGCGGACAGGGGAACACTGAAGCTTTCTTT.

V is TRBV5-1 and J is TRBJ2-1; 15 positions agree with TRBD2. Germline loops: CDR1 SGHRS, CDR2 YFSETQ. J was trimmed by 5 bases and V by 3 bases; bases with no gene match: 6. The CDR3 is made up of 17 amino acids. The CDR3 DNA reads TGCGCCAGCAGCTGGTCCGGACTAGCGGGAGGGGACAATGAGCAGTTCTTC. Translated, it gives CASSWSGLAGGDNEQFF.

This clone was found a few times. The identical CDR3 is also encoded by other nucleotide sequences in the sample. The chain couples TRBV30 to TRBJ2-3; possible D gene TRBD1, 6 bases. The CDR3 covers 13 residues. The ends were cut back, 0 bases at V and 3 bases at J, with 7 bases in the middle. Germline assignment: CDR1 GTSNPN and CDR2 SVGIG (reference sequence). The CDR3 nucleotides read TGTGCCTGGAGTGTACAGGGAACAGATACGCAGTATTTT. This gives the protein CAWSVQGTDTQYF.

The sample holds a few counts of this clone. The rearrangement uses TRBV7-8 and TRBJ2-5; D unclear. V dropped 5 bases and J dropped 5 bases, with 6 bases sitting between them. Germline CDR1 and CDR2: SGHVS and FQNEAQ. The CDR3 length is 11 residues. CDR3 region: CASSTKETQYF. The CDR3 coding sequence is TGTGCCAGCAGCACAAAGGAGACCCAGTACTTC.

This clone was found a few times. The chain couples TRBV4-3 to TRBJ1-5; D ambiguous. The CDR3 is made up of 14 amino acids. Trimming shortened V by 1 base and J by 1 base, and 5 bases separated the two germline ends. Germline V gene lookup returns CDR1 LGHNA and CDR2 YSLEER. The chain's CDR3 is CASSQVLSNQPQHF. In DNA, the CDR3 is TGCGCCAGCAGCCAAGTTCTAAGCAATCAGCCCCAGCATTTT.